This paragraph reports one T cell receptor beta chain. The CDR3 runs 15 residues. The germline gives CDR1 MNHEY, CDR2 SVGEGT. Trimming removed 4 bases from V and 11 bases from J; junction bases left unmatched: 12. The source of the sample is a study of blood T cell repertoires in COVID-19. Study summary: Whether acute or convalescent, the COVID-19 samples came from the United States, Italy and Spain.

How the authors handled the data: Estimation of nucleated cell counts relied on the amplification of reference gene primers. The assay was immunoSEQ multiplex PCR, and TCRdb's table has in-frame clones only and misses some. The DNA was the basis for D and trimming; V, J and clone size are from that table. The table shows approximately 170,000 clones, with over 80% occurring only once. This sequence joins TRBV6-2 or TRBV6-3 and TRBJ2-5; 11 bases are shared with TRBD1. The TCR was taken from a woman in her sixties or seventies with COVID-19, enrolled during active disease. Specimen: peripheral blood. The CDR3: CASSFAGTGGITQYF. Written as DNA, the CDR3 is TGTGCCAGCAGTTTTGCAGGGACAGGGGGAATTACTCAGTACTTC.